This paragraph reports one TCR beta chain. Data came from immunoSEQ multiplex PCR; TCRdb stores just in-frame clones and leaves some out. The sample has 80,000 to 100,000 clones, around 85% seen once. TCRs were sequenced from three patients responding to pembrolizumab. This specimen belongs to a study of PD-1 blockade in mismatch repair-deficient tumors. From germline, CDR1 is MDHEN and CDR2 SYDVKM. V lost 7 bases to trimming and J lost 7 bases; unmatched junction nucleotides: 9. The CDR3 length is 13 residues. Here the sequenced sample was peripheral blood, taken 12 weeks after starting pembrolizumab. V usage is TRBV28 and J usage is TRBJ1-1, with 7 bases matching TRBD1. The clonotype was recovered from an adult with mismatch repair-deficient cancer. This CDR3 reads CASNFRGLVEAFF. The CDR3 nucleotides are TGTGCCAGCAATTTTAGGGGGCTGGTTGAAGCTTTCTTT.